This T cell receptor (beta chain) is drawn from a study of shared clonotypes between healthy human individuals. Study context: Those who served as donors were two women and a few men between the ages of 18 and 49. Three plates each covered CD4 naive and memory; CD8 naive two, CD8 memory one.

Produced via immunoSEQ multiplex PCR; TCRdb's table is partial and in-frame only. The sample carries some 1.5 million clones, 95% to 97% recorded once. Worth noting for this clone: Its cognate antigen is unknown.

This CDR3 is built from 15 residues. Germline V gives CDR1 SGHRS, CDR2 YFSETQ. The ends lost 0 bases at V and 1 base at J; junction bases unmatched: 0. Study-wide results and caveats: The rarefaction results pointed to incomplete sorted-subset sequencing despite large depth.

The chain employs TRBV5-1 and TRBJ1-2, with 10 bases fitting TRBD1. The sample consisted of naive CD4+ T cells sorted from blood. Subset reported: CD45RA+ positively selected. This sequence was found in a man aged 25 to 45 in good health. The CDR3 region is CASSLGTGGNYGYTF. The CDR3 DNA sequence: TGCGCCAGCAGCTTGGGGACAGGGGGTAACTATGGCTACACCTTC.